This T cell receptor (beta chain) came from a study of cytomegalovirus exposure and HLA in healthy donors. Findings and limits, study-wide: Further analysis was carried out later, and it showed several of the most significant clusters appearing linked to common viral pathogens.

In regard to this clone: Antigen: not known.

The germline V gene encodes CDR1 SGHTA and CDR2 FQGNSA. This CDR3 comprises 16 residues. The V end lost 5 bases, the J end lost 0 bases, and 15 bases lay between the germline ends. Use of 60 Vbeta and 13 Jbeta primers characterized the PCR. Per the study methods: An analysis performed later counted around 80 million unique TCR beta chains (roughly 11 million of them shared). Profiling relied on immunoSEQ multiplex PCR, and the TCRdb table lists in-frame clones only, not all of them. The DNA was the basis for D and trimming; V, J and clone size are from that table. In total, the table holds about 140,000 clones.

The TCR comes from a middle-aged man in good health and CMV-seronegative. The rearrangement joins TRBV7-2 to TRBJ2-3; D remains ambiguous. Sequencing was performed on PBMCs. DNA for the CDR3: TGTGCCAGCAGCGCGACCGGAGCCGGGAGCACAGATACGCAGTATTTT. Encoded protein: CASSATGAGSTDTQYF.